The 20 T cell receptor beta chains below come from one sample, sequenced in a study of tumor-infiltrating lymphocytes in localized non-small cell lung cancer. The assay was immunoSEQ multiplex PCR, and TCRdb's table has in-frame clones only and misses some. The table has under 8,500 clones, around three quarters seen once. Sequenced input: uninvolved lung tissue not adjacent to the tumor. These receptors were collected from a human donor with non-small cell lung cancer.

The V call is TRBV5-1, the J call TRBJ1-1; TRBD1 matches 7 bases. This CDR3 has 14 residues. Trimming took 1 base from V and 5 from J; bases not matched to a gene: 5. Germline values: CDR1 SGHRS, CDR2 YFSETQ. The CDR3 protein is CASSLIGQATEAFF. CDR3 in DNA: TGCGCCAGCAGCTTGATTGGACAGGCGACTGAAGCTTTCTTT.

V and J are TRBV4-3 and TRBJ1-1; D gene ambiguous. The CDR3 runs to 15 residues. Germline assignment: CDR1 LGHNA and CDR2 YSLEER. The germline V and J ends were trimmed by 0 bases and 3 bases, with 11 bases remaining between them. The CDR3 DNA follows: TGCGCCAGCAGCCAAGAGTGGGAGGGAGACACTGAAGCTTTCTTT. Translated: CASSQEWEGDTEAFF.

There are a few counts of this clone. The CDR3 nucleotides read TGCGCCAGCAGTCCCGGGACAGGGATTAACTATGGCTACACCTTC. Amino acid sequence: CASSPGTGINYGYTF. V is TRBV10-2 and J is TRBJ1-2, with 9 bases lining up with TRBD1. V dropped 5 bases and J dropped 1; count of bases not matched to a gene: 5. The CDR3 spans 15 residues. The germline gives CDR1 WSHSY, CDR2 SAAADI.

Concerning this clone: The junction departs from the called germline gene at one end, perhaps through a read error. This sequence joins TRBV5-6 and TRBJ1-4; D remains unclear. This CDR3 spans 14 amino acids. CDR1 and CDR2 from the germline V gene are SGHDT and YYEEEE. CDR3 nucleotides: TGTGCCAGCTGCTTCGGAGCAACTAATGAAAAACTGTTTTTT. The encoded protein is CASCFGATNEKLFF.

The V call is TRBV6-4, the J call TRBJ2-1; 7 bases line up with TRBD2. Trimming at V came to 2 bases and at J to 9 bases, leaving 4 bases not matched to a gene. CDR1 is MRHNA, CDR2 SNTAGT, per germline. The CDR3 is made up of 13 amino acids. The CDR3 sequence is CASSDGLVTEQFF. DNA of the CDR3: TGTGCCAGCAGTGACGGACTAGTGACTGAGCAGTTCTTC.

Only a few counts were recorded for this clone. The chain uses TRBV11-2 and TRBJ2-3; D unresolved. The CDR3 consists of 12 residues. V was shortened by 6 bases and J by 4 bases, with 8 bases between the two germline ends. Germline CDR1 is SGHAT and CDR2 is FQNNGV. The DNA of the CDR3 is TGTGCCAGCAGTCAAGAATCAGATACGCAGTATTTT. Residues: CASSQESDTQYF.

The rearrangement joins TRBV7-2 to TRBJ2-3, with 8 bases aligning to TRBD2. The CDR3 length is 14 residues. The J segment lost 2 bases and the V segment lost 6 bases, leaving 4 bases of the junction unmatched. The V gene's germline CDR1 is SGHTA and CDR2 FQGNSA. The CDR3 DNA follows: TGTGCCAGCAGTCCAGCGGGAGCCACAGATACGCAGTATTTT. Translating gives CASSPAGATDTQYF.

The V gene is TRBV18, the J gene TRBJ1-1; D is possibly TRBD1 (6 bases). Trimming shortened V by 3 bases and J by 1 base, and 12 bases separated the two germline ends. This CDR3 comprises 15 residues. Looked up from germline, CDR1 is KGHSH and CDR2 is LQKENI. In DNA, the CDR3 is TGTGCCAGCTCACCTACTGGGGGCTCGAACACTGAAGCTTTCTTT. This encodes CASSPTGGSNTEAFF.

This sequence joins TRBV4-1 and TRBJ2-1; 10 nucleotides align to TRBD2. This CDR3 spans 17 amino acids. Unmatched junction bases numbered 3, after V lost 0 bases and J lost 1 base. From germline, CDR1 is MGHRA and CDR2 YSYEKL. As DNA, the CDR3 is TGCGCCAGCAGCCAAGAGGGTAGCGGGAGGTCCTACAATGAGCAGTTCTTC. The encoded protein is CASSQEGSGRSYNEQFF.

This sequence joins TRBV9 and TRBJ1-3, with D uncertain. This CDR3 spans 14 amino acids. CDR1 is SGDLS and CDR2 is YYNGEE in the germline V gene. V was pared by 1 base and J by 2 bases, with 7 bases between. CDR3 protein: CASSVTTAGNTIYF. The CDR3 DNA reads TGTGCCAGCAGCGTAACCACCGCTGGAAACACCATATATTTT.

Worth noting for this clone: Compared with germline, one end of the junction differs, possibly owing to a read error. This chain connects TRBV7-7 to TRBJ2-5; the match to TRBD1 covers 12 bases. The CDR3 covers 17 residues. The germline CDR1 and CDR2 sequences are SSHAT and FNYEAQ (reference sequence). CDR3 sequence reads: CASSLESGQGAGETQYF. The CDR3 nucleotides are TGTGCTAGCAGCTTAGAGTCGGGACAGGGGGCTGGGGAGACCCAGTACTTC.

CDR3 in DNA: TGTGCCAGCAGCTTAGGGGACAGGGCCGGGGAGCTGTTTTTT. Its translation: CASSLGDRAGELFF. This sequence joins TRBV13 and TRBJ2-2, with 8 bases matching TRBD1. CDR1 is PRHDT and CDR2 is FYEKMQ in the germline V gene (reference sequence). V was clipped by 0 bases and J by 6 bases; unmatched bases: 0. The CDR3 runs 14 residues.

This clone was seen only a few times. The J gene is TRBJ2-5, the V gene TRBV21-1; TRBD2 is the table's D call, not checked against the DNA. TRBV21-1 is listed as a pseudogene. The CDR3 consists of 13 residues. The CDR3 sequence: CASPRGTSGAQYF. The CDR3 bases are TGTGCCAGCCCCCGGGGGACTTCTGGGGCCCAGTACTTC.

The chain employs TRBV6-5 and TRBJ1-5, with D possibly matching TRBD1 (5 bases). Germline lookup yields CDR1 MNHEY and CDR2 SVGAGI. Trimming removed 6 bases at V and 3 bases at J, with 12 bases between. The CDR3 runs 14 residues. The CDR3 spells CASSLGLFNQPQHF. CDR3 nucleotide sequence: TGTGCCAGCAGCCTGGGGCTGTTCAATCAGCCCCAGCATTTT.

The table lists this clone with a few counts. The chain links TRBV7-2 to TRBJ2-3; D gene unclear. Looked up from germline, CDR1 is SGHTA and CDR2 is FQGNSA. CDR3 length: 13 amino acids. Trimming took off 1 base at V and 4 bases at J, with 6 bases between the two ends. CDR3 in DNA: TGTGCCAGCAGCTTAGGGCTCCCAGATACGCAGTATTTT. Protein sequence: CASSLGLPDTQYF.

J is TRBJ1-1 and V is TRBV5-1, with D perhaps matching TRBD1 (5 bases). V was clipped by 3 bases and J by 2 bases, with 11 bases between them. The germline CDR1 and CDR2 sequences are SGHRS and YFSETQ. The CDR3 sequence is 14 residues long. In nucleotides, the CDR3 is TGCGCCAGCAGCTCCGGGACGGGCAACACTGAAGCTTTCTTT. Protein: CASSSGTGNTEAFF. Together with reference TRBV5-1 and TRBJ1-1, the CDR3 gives the full variable domain: KAGVTQTPRYLIKTRGQQVTLSCSPISGHRSVSWYQQTPGQGLQFLFEYFSETQRNKGNFPGRFSGRQFSNSRSEMNVSTLELGDSALYLCASSSGTGNTEAFFGQGTRLTVV.

This chain joins TRBV5-1 and TRBJ2-7; D possibly uses TRBD1 or TRBD2 (5 bases each). V lost 5 bases to trimming and J lost 2 bases, with 14 bases between them. This CDR3 has 14 amino acids. Germline V gene sequence: CDR1 SGHRS, CDR2 YFSETQ. The CDR3 coding sequence is TGCGCCAGCAGACTCTTTGGGGGAACCTACGAGCAGTACTTC. This sequence encodes CASRLFGGTYEQYF.

The CDR3 spells CASRRDDYGYTF. The CDR3 DNA sequence: TGCGCCAGCAGGAGGGACGACTATGGCTACACCTTC. The V gene is TRBV10-2, the J gene TRBJ1-2; tentatively, D is TRBD1 (5 bases). The CDR3 has 12 residues. The germline gives CDR1 WSHSY, CDR2 SAAADI. Deletions cut 6 bases from V and 3 bases from J, with 8 bases between.

This clone is a singleton in its sample. This chain connects TRBV9 to TRBJ2-4, with a tentative D call TRBD1 (5 bases). The CDR3 is made up of 17 amino acids. CDR1 and CDR2 from the germline V gene are SGDLS and YYNGEE. V lost 4 bases and J lost 0, with 17 bases in between. CDR3 sequence: CASSPHTGPLAKNIQYF. The CDR3 DNA reads TGTGCCAGCAGCCCCCATACAGGACCTCTAGCCAAAAACATTCAGTACTTC.

This clone is deemed large. This chain uses TRBV12-5 with TRBJ2-2; no firm D call. Germline V gene sequence: CDR1 LGHNT, CDR2 FRNRAP. The CDR3 runs to 16 residues. Deletions cut 0 bases from V and 1 base from J, with 9 bases between. The DNA of the CDR3 is TGTGCTAGTGGTTTGGTACAATCGGAGAACACCGGGGAGCTGTTTTTT. It is translated as CASGLVQSENTGELFF.